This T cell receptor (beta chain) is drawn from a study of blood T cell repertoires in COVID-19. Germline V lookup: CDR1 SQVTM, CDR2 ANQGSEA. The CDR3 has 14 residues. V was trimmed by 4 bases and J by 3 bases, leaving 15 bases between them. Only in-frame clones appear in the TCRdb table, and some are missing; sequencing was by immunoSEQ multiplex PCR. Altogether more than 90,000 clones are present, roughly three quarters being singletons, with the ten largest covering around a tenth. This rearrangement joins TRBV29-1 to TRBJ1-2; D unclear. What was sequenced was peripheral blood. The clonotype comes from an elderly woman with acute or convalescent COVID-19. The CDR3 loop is CSVAVGRADYGYTF. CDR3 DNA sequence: TGCAGCGTTGCGGTCGGGAGGGCGGACTATGGCTACACCTTC.